The clone carrying this T cell receptor (beta chain) was detected only a few times. Germline lookup yields CDR1 SGDLS and CDR2 YYNGEE. V dropped 0 bases and J dropped 10; count of bases not matched to a gene: 18. The CDR3 runs to 17 residues. The record originates from a study of blood T cells in healthy people across ages. Together with a sample-barcoded 5' primer, a J-beta primer mix was included in a second PCR lasting about 6 to 11 cycles. Any given sample supplied a minimum of 2.5 million CDR3-containing paired-end reads. TCRdb reanalysed the 5' RACE reads using MiXCR and keeps one entry per CDR3 protein. Here the sample spans around 750,000 distinct CDR3 sequences, 53% being singletons.

The chain uses TRBV9 and TRBJ1-2; 7 bases are shared with TRBD1. The TCR sequence derives from a man older than 75 in good health. The sequenced sample was blood. CDR3 region: CASSVAGTVGKGVVYTF. The CDR3 coding sequence is TGTGCCAGCAGCGTAGCTGGGACAGTAGGGAAGGGCGTTGTCTACACCTTC.